This passage covers 4 T cell receptor beta chains from one sample sequenced in a study of regulatory T cells in long-lasting Graves disease. The time point here: persistent/refractory GD, antithyroid drugs over 5 years with positive TRAb. Generation of the TCR library employed RNA extracted from PBMCs. Arm-PCR of CDR3 regions and iRepertoire HTBI primers were the basis on which TCR beta libraries were built. A single record per CDR3 protein comes from TCRdb applying MiXCR to the multiplex PCR reads. Of 300,000 to 500,000 distinct CDR3 sequences in the sample, less than 25% were seen once. The source material was peripheral blood mononuclear cells (PBMCs), sampled when the disease was refractory, from a patient treated with antithyroid drugs. The source of these receptors is a female donor with Graves disease.

This chain connects TRBV19 to TRBJ1-1; D may be TRBD1 (5 bases). Germline loops: CDR1 LNHDA, CDR2 SQIVND (reference sequence). The CDR3 consists of 14 residues. V dropped 3 bases and J dropped 2 bases, with 10 bases sitting between them. CDR3 region: CASSIYTGNTEAFF. CDR3 coding DNA: TGTGCCAGTAGTATTTATACAGGAAACACTGAAGCTTTCTTT. The variable domain in full, with the rest retrieved from reference TRBV19 and TRBJ1-1, is DGGITQSPKYLFRKEGQNVTLSCEQNLNHDAMYWYRQDPGQGLRLIYYSQIVNDFQKGDIAEGYSVSREKKESFPLTVTSAQKNPTAFYLCASSIYTGNTEAFFGQGTRLTVV.

As for this clonotype: A read error may be the cause here, since a much bigger clone is one base away. This sequence joins TRBV28 and TRBJ1-3, with unresolved D. Germline CDR1 MDHEN, CDR2 SYDVKM. The CDR3 consists of 15 residues. The chain's CDR3 is CASGLWRASGNTIYF. The CDR3 DNA follows: TGTGCCAGCGGTTTATGGCGAGCTTCGGGAAACACCATATATTTT.

This clonotype came up many times. The J gene is TRBJ2-7, the V gene TRBV15, with TRBD1 matching over 7 bases. V was clipped by 0 bases and J by 6 bases; unmatched bases: 8. The germline V gene encodes CDR1 LNHNV and CDR2 YYDKDF (reference sequence). CDR3 length: 15 residues. CDR3 loop: CATSRDLGGQGEQYF. For the CDR3, the DNA is TGTGCCACCAGCAGAGATTTAGGGGGCCAGGGCGAGCAGTACTTC.

This clonotype appeared many times. The gene calls are TRBV7-2 and TRBJ1-1; unclear D gene. CDR1 is SGHTA and CDR2 is FQGNSA in the germline V gene. V was trimmed by 6 bases and J by 6 bases, leaving 17 bases between them. This CDR3 is built from 14 residues. CDR3 region: CASRSVPGDPEAFF. CDR3 bases: TGTGCCAGCAGATCAGTTCCGGGAGATCCTGAAGCTTTCTTT.